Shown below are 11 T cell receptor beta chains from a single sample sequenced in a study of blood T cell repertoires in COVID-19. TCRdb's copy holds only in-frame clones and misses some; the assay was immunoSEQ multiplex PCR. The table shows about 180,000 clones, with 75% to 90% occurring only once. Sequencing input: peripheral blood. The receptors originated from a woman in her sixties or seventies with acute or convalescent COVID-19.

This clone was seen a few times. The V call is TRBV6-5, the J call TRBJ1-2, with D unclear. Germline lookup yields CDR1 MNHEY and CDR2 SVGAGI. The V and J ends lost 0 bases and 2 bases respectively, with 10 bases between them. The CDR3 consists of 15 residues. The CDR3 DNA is TGTGCCAGCAGTTACTCCGAGGCAGCGAACTATGGCTACACCTTC. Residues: CASSYSEAANYGYTF.

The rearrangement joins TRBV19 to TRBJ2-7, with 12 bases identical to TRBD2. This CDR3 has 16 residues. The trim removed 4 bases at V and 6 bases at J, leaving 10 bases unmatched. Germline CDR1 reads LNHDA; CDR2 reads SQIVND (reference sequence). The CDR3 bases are TGTGCCAGTAGTACTTTGACTAGCGGGGGACCCGCCGAGCAGTACTTC. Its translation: CASSTLTSGGPAEQYF.

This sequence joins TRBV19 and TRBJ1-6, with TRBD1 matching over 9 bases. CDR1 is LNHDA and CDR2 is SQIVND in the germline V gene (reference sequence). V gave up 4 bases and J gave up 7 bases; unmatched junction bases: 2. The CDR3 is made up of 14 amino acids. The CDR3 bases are TGTGCCAGTAGTACAGGACAGGGGAATTCACCCCTCCACTTT. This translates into CASSTGQGNSPLHF.

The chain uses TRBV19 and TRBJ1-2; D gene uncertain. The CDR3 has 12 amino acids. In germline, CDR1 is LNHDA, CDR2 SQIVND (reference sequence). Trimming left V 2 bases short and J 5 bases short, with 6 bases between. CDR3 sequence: CASSISAYGYTF. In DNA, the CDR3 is TGTGCCAGTAGTATATCAGCGTATGGCTACACCTTC. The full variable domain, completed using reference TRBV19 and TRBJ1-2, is DGGITQSPKYLFRKEGQNVTLSCEQNLNHDAMYWYRQDPGQGLRLIYYSQIVNDFQKGDIAEGYSVSREKKESFPLTVTSAQKNPTAFYLCASSISAYGYTFGSGTRLTVV.

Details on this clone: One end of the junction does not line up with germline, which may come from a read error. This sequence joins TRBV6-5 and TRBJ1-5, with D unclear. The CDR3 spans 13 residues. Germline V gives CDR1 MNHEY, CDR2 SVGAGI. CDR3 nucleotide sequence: TGTGCCAGCAGTCCAGAATCCAATCTGCCCCAGCATTTT. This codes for CASSPESNLPQHF.

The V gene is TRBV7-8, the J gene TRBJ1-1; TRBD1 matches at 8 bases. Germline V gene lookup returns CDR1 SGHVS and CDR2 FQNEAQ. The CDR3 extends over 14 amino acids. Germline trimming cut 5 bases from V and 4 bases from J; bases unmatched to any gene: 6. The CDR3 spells CASSTQGVSTEAFF. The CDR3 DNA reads TGTGCCAGCAGCACACAGGGGGTGAGCACTGAAGCTTTCTTT.

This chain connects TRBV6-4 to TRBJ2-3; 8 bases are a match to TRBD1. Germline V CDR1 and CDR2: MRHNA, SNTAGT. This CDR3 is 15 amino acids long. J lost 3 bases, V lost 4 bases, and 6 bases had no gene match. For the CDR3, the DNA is TGTGCCAGCAGTGCGGGCCAGGGGGCGACAGATACGCAGTATTTT. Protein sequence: CASSAGQGATDTQYF.

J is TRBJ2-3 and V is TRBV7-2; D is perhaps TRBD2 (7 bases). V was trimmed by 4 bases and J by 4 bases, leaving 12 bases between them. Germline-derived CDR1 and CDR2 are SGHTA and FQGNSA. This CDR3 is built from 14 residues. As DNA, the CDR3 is TGTGCCAGCAGCTCCGGGGGGCCGGCAGATACGCAGTATTTT. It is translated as CASSSGGPADTQYF.

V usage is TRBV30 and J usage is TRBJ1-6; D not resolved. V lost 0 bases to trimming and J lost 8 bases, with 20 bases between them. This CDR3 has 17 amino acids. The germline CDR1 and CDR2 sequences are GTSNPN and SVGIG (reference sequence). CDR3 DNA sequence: TGTGCCTGGAGTGTAGACTCCGCATTTTCAAACTATTCACCCCTCCACTTT. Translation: CAWSVDSAFSNYSPLHF.

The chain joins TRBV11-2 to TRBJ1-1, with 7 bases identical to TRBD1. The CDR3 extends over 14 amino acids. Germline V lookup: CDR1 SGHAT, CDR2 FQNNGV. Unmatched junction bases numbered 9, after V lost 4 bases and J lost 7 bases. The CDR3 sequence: CASSSNRGPYEAFF. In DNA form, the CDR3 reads TGTGCCAGCAGCTCGAACAGGGGACCATATGAAGCTTTCTTT.

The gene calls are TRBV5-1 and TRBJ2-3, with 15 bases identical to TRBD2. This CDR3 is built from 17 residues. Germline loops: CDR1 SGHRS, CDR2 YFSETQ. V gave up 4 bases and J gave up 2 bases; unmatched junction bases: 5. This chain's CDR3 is CASSPGTSGGPTDTQYF. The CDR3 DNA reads TGCGCCAGCAGCCCAGGGACTAGCGGGGGGCCCACAGATACGCAGTATTTT.